The next 16 T cell receptor beta chains were all read from a single sample in a study of cytomegalovirus exposure and HLA in healthy donors. Clones were sequenced by immunoSEQ multiplex PCR, and TCRdb holds only the in-frame ones, with some missing. This sample has around 190,000 clones, with more than 70% found just once. The sample comprised PBMCs. These receptors were taken from a woman aged 18 to 35 in good health and CMV-seronegative.

The chain has TRBV25-1 and TRBJ1-4; perhaps TRBD1 as D (5 bases). The CDR3 is 13 residues long. V was cut by 5 bases and J by 4 bases, with 8 bases left in between. Germline CDR1 and CDR2: MGHDK and SYGVNS. In nucleotides, the CDR3 is TGTGCCAGCAGTACACAGGTTAATGAAAAACTGTTTTTT. This encodes CASSTQVNEKLFF.

The chain couples TRBV6-6 to TRBJ2-7; 8 bases are a match to TRBD1. CDR1 and CDR2 (germline): MNHNY, SVGAGI (reference sequence). Unmatched junction bases numbered 9, after V lost 1 base and J lost 7 bases. This CDR3 comprises 15 residues. The CDR3 nucleotides read TGTGCCAGCAGTTACTACGGCCAGGGGGCAAATGAGCAGTACTTC. It translates to CASSYYGQGANEQYF.

The genes are TRBV5-4 and TRBJ2-3; 9 bases match TRBD2. Unmatched junction bases numbered 6, after V lost 5 bases and J lost 2 bases. Germline V gene sequence: CDR1 SGHNT, CDR2 YYREEE (reference sequence). The CDR3 sequence is 15 residues long. CDR3 DNA: TGTGCCAGCAGGCTTAGCGGGGGCCTCACAGATACGCAGTATTTT. Translation: CASRLSGGLTDTQYF.

J is TRBJ2-7 and V is TRBV5-1; 9 bases fit TRBD2. The length of the CDR3 is 17 residues. Trimming at V came to 0 bases and at J to 0 bases, leaving 7 bases not matched to a gene. Germline loops: CDR1 SGHRS, CDR2 YFSETQ. The CDR3 sequence is CASSLAPSGTSSYEQYF. CDR3 nucleotides: TGCGCCAGCAGCTTGGCGCCTAGCGGGACGAGCTCCTACGAGCAGTACTTC.

In DNA, the CDR3 is TGTGCCAGCAGCCCCCGCGGGACAGGGGTAAATACGCAGTATTTT. Its translation is CASSPRGTGVNTQYF. The V call is TRBV14, the J call TRBJ2-3; 10 bases agree with TRBD1. J lost 7 bases, V lost 4 bases, and 8 bases had no gene match. CDR3 length: 15 amino acids. CDR1 is SGHDN and CDR2 is FVKESK in the germline V gene. Filled out from reference TRBV14 and TRBJ2-3, the complete variable domain reads EAGVTQFPSHSVIEKGQTVTLRCDPISGHDNLYWYRRVMGKEIKFLLHFVKESKQDESGMPNNRFLAERTGGTYSTLKVQPAELEDSGVYFCASSPRGTGVNTQYFGPGTRLTVL.

The CDR3 reads CASSVGMRAPGANVLTF. The CDR3 DNA follows: TGTGCCAGCAGCGTAGGTATGAGGGCCCCTGGGGCCAACGTCCTGACTTTC. This chain uses TRBV9 with TRBJ2-6, with D maybe TRBD2 (5 bases). CDR1 and CDR2 from the germline V gene are SGDLS and YYNGEE. The CDR3 is 17 amino acids. The V and J ends lost 0 bases and 2 bases respectively, with 12 bases between them.

This sequence joins TRBV5-1 and TRBJ2-5; 8 nucleotides line up with TRBD1. This CDR3 spans 19 amino acids. CDR1 SGHRS and CDR2 YFSETQ come from the germline V gene. V shed 1 base and J 5 bases; nucleotides not matched to a gene: 19. The CDR3 protein is CASSLPQGAHGKGVETQYF. CDR3 nucleotide sequence: TGCGCCAGCAGCTTGCCCCAGGGGGCGCACGGCAAAGGTGTGGAGACCCAGTACTTC.

The V and J genes are TRBV6-5 and TRBJ1-1; 9 bases fit TRBD1. The CDR3 is made up of 14 amino acids. The germline CDR1 and CDR2 sequences are MNHEY and SVGAGI. With V trimmed by 7 bases and J by 6 bases, 9 bases remained unmatched. CDR3: CASTRDRAGAEAFF. In DNA, the CDR3 is TGTGCCAGCACCCGGGACAGGGCGGGGGCTGAAGCTTTCTTT.

The chain combines TRBV6-5 with TRBJ1-5, with a weak D call TRBD1 (5 bases). Trimming removed 2 bases from V and 1 base from J, with 9 bases in between. In germline, CDR1 is MNHEY, CDR2 SVGAGI. The CDR3 runs 15 residues. Here the CDR3 reads CASSYARASNQPQHF. The CDR3 region has the DNA TGTGCCAGCAGTTACGCCAGGGCAAGCAATCAGCCCCAGCATTTT.

The chain carries TRBV11-1 and TRBJ2-7, with TRBD1 matching over 8 bases. Trimming cost V 1 base and J 0 bases; bases outside gene matches: 5. This CDR3 is built from 16 residues. Germline V gene lookup returns CDR1 SGHAT and CDR2 FQDESV (reference sequence). The CDR3 DNA follows: TGTGCCAGCAGCTTAGATACGGGACAGGACTCCTACGAGCAGTACTTC. Amino acids: CASSLDTGQDSYEQYF.

The J gene is TRBJ2-7, the V gene TRBV11-1, with D perhaps matching TRBD2 (5 bases). There are 12 residues in the CDR3. Trimming took off 8 bases at V and 7 bases at J, with 15 bases between the two ends. Germline V CDR1 and CDR2: SGHAT, FQDESV (reference sequence). CDR3 loop: CASSPAGLEQYF. The CDR3 region has the DNA TGTGCCAGCTCGCCGGCGGGTCTGGAGCAGTACTTC. The variable domain in full, with the rest retrieved from reference TRBV11-1 and TRBJ2-7, is EAEVAQSPRYKITEKSQAVAFWCDPISGHATLYWYRQILGQGPELLVQFQDESVVDDSQLPKDRFSAERLKGVDSTLKIQPAELGDSAMYLCASSPAGLEQYFGPGTRLTVT.

The rearrangement links TRBV5-1 to TRBJ2-2, with 10 bases identical to TRBD1. V was pared by 4 bases and J by 6 bases, with 6 bases of the junction left unmatched. CDR1 and CDR2 (germline): SGHRS, YFSETQ. This CDR3 comprises 15 residues. The CDR3 here is CASSRGTGAAGELFF. Written as DNA, the CDR3 is TGCGCCAGCAGCCGCGGGACAGGGGCCGCCGGGGAGCTGTTTTTT. Full variable domain (outside the CDR3, taken from reference TRBV5-1 and TRBJ2-2): KAGVTQTPRYLIKTRGQQVTLSCSPISGHRSVSWYQQTPGQGLQFLFEYFSETQRNKGNFPGRFSGRQFSNSRSEMNVSTLELGDSALYLCASSRGTGAAGELFFGEGSRLTVL.

The chain links TRBV9 to TRBJ1-1; no clear D. V was shortened by 5 bases and J by 4 bases, with 15 bases between the two germline ends. The CDR3 sequence is 14 residues long. CDR1 is SGDLS and CDR2 is YYNGEE in the germline V gene. The CDR3 protein is CASSAFYGTTEAFF. The CDR3 bases are TGTGCCAGCAGTGCTTTCTACGGTACCACTGAAGCTTTCTTT.

This rearrangement joins TRBV2 to TRBJ2-1; a possible D gene is TRBD2 (5 bases). Germline V CDR1 and CDR2: SNHLY, FYNNEI. The length of the CDR3 is 14 residues. The V end was cut by 4 bases, the J end by 5 bases, with 12 bases between. The CDR3 spells CASSASTRNNEQFF. DNA for the CDR3: TGTGCCAGCAGTGCCAGTACTAGAAACAATGAGCAGTTCTTC.

The rearrangement uses TRBV7-9 and TRBJ1-2, with 7 bases that match TRBD1. This CDR3 is built from 14 residues. The junction had 14 bases not matched to a gene; V was cut back by 3 bases and J by 13 bases. Germline V lookup: CDR1 SEHNR, CDR2 FQNEAQ (reference sequence). This chain's CDR3 is CASSLGTPTGFITF. The CDR3 bases are TGTGCCAGCAGCTTGGGGACGCCGACAGGGTTCATCACCTTC. Filled out from reference TRBV7-9 and TRBJ1-2, the complete variable domain reads DTGVSQNPRHKITKRGQNVTFRCDPISEHNRLYWYRQTLGQGPEFLTYFQNEAQLEKSRLLSDRFSAERPKGSFSTLEIQRTEQGDSAMYLCASSLGTPTGFITFGSGTRLTVV.

The table lists this clone with a few counts. The chain is built from TRBV2 and TRBJ1-1, with D perhaps TRBD1 (6 bases). Germline V gene sequence: CDR1 SNHLY, CDR2 FYNNEI. The germline V and J ends were trimmed by 4 bases and 5 bases, with 11 bases remaining between them. CDR3 length: 13 residues. CDR3 in DNA: TGTGCCAGCAGTGTTGAGGGGGAGACTGAAGCTTTCTTT. Translation gives CASSVEGETEAFF.